This TCR beta chain is drawn from a study of cytomegalovirus exposure and HLA in healthy donors. Use of 60 Vbeta and 13 Jbeta primers characterized the PCR. Repertoires were generated with immunoSEQ multiplex PCR, while TCRdb's copy carries only in-frame clones and drops some. Among tens of thousands of clones listed, about 80% were seen once. Trimming took 5 bases from V and 4 from J; bases not matched to a gene: 16. Germline V gene lookup returns CDR1 MDHEN and CDR2 SYDVKM. The CDR3 extends over 19 amino acids. The sequenced material came from PBMCs. The sequence derives from a woman between 40 and 50 years old in good health and CMV-seronegative. The chain is built from TRBV28 and TRBJ2-1; 11 nucleotides agree with TRBD2. The CDR3, as DNA: TGTGCCAGCAGTCCAAACCCATCAAGACTAGCGGGAATGTACAATGAGCAGTTCTTC. It translates to CASSPNPSRLAGMYNEQFF.